The entry that follows covers one T cell receptor beta chain sequence. Its antigen is currently unknown. One end of the junction is discordant with germline, which a read error may explain. RNA served as the template for amplifying TCR beta CDR3 regions. An initial RT-PCR round employing HTBI primers preceded a second-round multiplex PCR. TCRdb passed the multiplex PCR reads through MiXCR, listing each CDR3 protein once. The table includes roughly 39,000 distinct CDR3 sequences, 50% detected once. The data were obtained in a study of Graves' ophthalmopathy and Graves' hyperthyroidism. About the research overall: Ahead of any treatment, peripheral blood was obtained at the initial diagnosis. Study outcomes and limitations: Blood also contained most of the expanded thyroid clonotypes above 0.001 frequency.

Germline assignment: CDR1 ENHRY and CDR2 SYGVKD. The CDR3 runs to 18 residues. Aged 18 to 65, hyperthyroidism patients had been newly diagnosed, with under 2 months' duration. PBMCs originated in about 9.8 ml of fresh peripheral blood. The TCR comes from an adult woman with stable Graves' hyperthyroidism. The source material was peripheral blood. The chain joins TRBV10-3 to TRBJ2-2, with 9 bases lining up with TRBD2. CDR3 nucleotides: TGTGCCCTCAGTGAAAGTAGCAGTCGGACTAGCGCCACCGGGGAGCTGTTTTTT. Amino acid sequence: CALSESSSRTSATGELFF.